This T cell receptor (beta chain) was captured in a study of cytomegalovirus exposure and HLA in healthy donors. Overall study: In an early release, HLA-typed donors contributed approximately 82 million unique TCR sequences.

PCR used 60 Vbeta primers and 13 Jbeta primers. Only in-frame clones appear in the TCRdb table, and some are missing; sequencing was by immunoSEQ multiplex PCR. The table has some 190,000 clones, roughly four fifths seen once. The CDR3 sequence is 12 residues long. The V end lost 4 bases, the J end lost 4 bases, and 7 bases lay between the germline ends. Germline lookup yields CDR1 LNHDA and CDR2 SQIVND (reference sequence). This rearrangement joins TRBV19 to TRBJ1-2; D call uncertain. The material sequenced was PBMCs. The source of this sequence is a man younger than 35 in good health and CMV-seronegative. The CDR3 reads CASSNSFYGYTF. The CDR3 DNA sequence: TGTGCCAGTAGTAACAGTTTCTATGGCTACACCTTC.